This T cell receptor beta chain was identified in a study of T cell changes during pregnancy in multiple sclerosis. From germline, CDR1 is SSHAT and CDR2 FNYEAQ (reference sequence). The ends were cut back, 2 bases at V and 4 bases at J, with 17 bases in the middle. This CDR3 has 17 residues. Repertoires were generated with immunoSEQ multiplex PCR, while TCRdb's copy carries only in-frame clones and drops some. The sample shows about 99,000 clones, 80% to 95% of them seen only once. The TCR comes from a female donor with multiple sclerosis, enrolled in a pregnancy study. Source: peripheral blood, taken after pregnancy. The rearrangement joins TRBV7-7 to TRBJ2-2; D possibly corresponds to TRBD1 (6 bases). The CDR3 spells CASSLTSPGVGTGELFF. CDR3 DNA: TGTGCCAGCAGCTTAACGTCCCCAGGGGTGGGCACCGGGGAGCTGTTTTTT. Complete variable domain (other parts from reference TRBV7-7 and TRBJ2-2): GAGVSQSPRYKVTKRGQDVTLRCDPISSHATLYWYQQALGQGPEFLTYFNYEAQPDKSGLPSDRFSAERPEGSISTLTIQRTEQRDSAMYRCASSLTSPGVGTGELFFGEGSRLTVL.